This T cell receptor (beta chain) was captured in a study of blood T cells in healthy people across ages. This clonotype was counted at least ten times. The antigen remains unidentified. Primers used in a second PCR of roughly 6 to 11 cycles were a sample-barcoded 5' primer and a J-beta primer mix. One entry per CDR3 protein, called by TCRdb with MiXCR from the 5' RACE reads. The sample contains roughly 1,500,000 distinct CDR3 sequences, approximately 38% of which appear only once. Whole-study results and caveats: Diversity estimates drawn from one million T cells were deemed underestimates.

Germline V gene sequence: CDR1 DFQATT, CDR2 SNEGSKA (reference sequence). This CDR3 is 15 amino acids long. The sample consisted of blood. The rearrangement links TRBV20-1 to TRBJ2-1; TRBD2 agrees at 10 bases. Judging by the DNA end, TRBJ2-7 fits better; the J call may be wrong. The source is a young woman in good health. The CDR3 region has the DNA TGCAGTGCTATAGGAGCGGGAGGGCCGTACAATGAGCAGTACTTC. Protein sequence: CSAIGAGGPYNEQYF.